The clone carrying this TCR beta chain was picked up many times. This sample stems from a study of T cell repertoires in cytomegalovirus infection. This CDR3 is built from 16 residues. Germline CDR1 and CDR2: SGHTA and FQGNSA. V gave up 5 bases and J gave up 6 bases, with 23 bases separating them. Via MiXCR, TCRdb re-called the reads, giving one row per CDR3 protein. The sample lists 250,000 to 300,000 distinct CDR3 sequences; 12% to 15% were seen once. The sequence was collected from a human donor in good health (CMV status not recorded). Some clones in this sample may be carry-over from other donors' samples. The rearrangement joins TRBV7-2 to TRBJ2-7, with D maybe TRBD1 (6 bases). Sequencing used PBMCs. The CDR3 DNA reads TGTGCCAGCAGCCGGACAGCGAGTTTTGGCGGTCGCGAGCAGTACTTC. Amino acid sequence: CASSRTASFGGREQYF.